This T cell receptor beta chain came from a study of CD8+ T cells in alopecia areata. Study information: The study gave treated patients oral tofacitinib at 5 to 10 mg twice daily.

Study results and caveats: Lesional scalp, especially alopecia totalis/universalis, showed higher clonality than normal scalp.

V gave up 0 bases and J gave up 4 bases; unmatched junction bases: 5. In germline, CDR1 is PRHDT, CDR2 FYEKMQ (reference sequence). The CDR3 has 16 amino acids. RNA extraction was followed by reverse transcription into cDNA, which acted as the sequencing template. The table came from immunoSEQ multiplex PCR; TCRdb's copy has only in-frame clones and leaves some out. This sample has 150,000 to 200,000 clones; approximately 70% occur once, and the top ten carry about 10%. There are a few counts of this clone. Its antigen remains unidentified. The origin of this receptor is a human donor with alopecia areata. This specimen consisted of CD8+ T cells sorted from blood, obtained at week 0. The chain is built from TRBV13 and TRBJ2-1, with 8 bases lining up with TRBD1. The CDR3 spells CASSLGPGTGYNEQFF. The CDR3 DNA is TGTGCCAGCAGCTTAGGCCCCGGGACAGGTTACAATGAGCAGTTCTTC. Full variable domain (rest looked up from reference TRBV13 and TRBJ2-1): AAGVIQSPRHLIKEKRETATLKCYPIPRHDTVYWYQQGPGQDPQFLISFYEKMQSDKGSIPDRFSAQQFSDYHSELNMSSLELGDSALYFCASSLGPGTGYNEQFFGPGTRLTVL.